This T cell receptor (beta chain) was observed in a study of blood T cell repertoires in COVID-19. Trimming took 0 bases from V and 3 from J, leaving 11 bases between them. Germline V CDR1 and CDR2: GTSNPN, SVGIG (reference sequence). The CDR3 consists of 14 residues. As handled by the study authors: Nucleated cell number was recorded as an estimate derived from reference gene primer amplification. Data came from immunoSEQ multiplex PCR; TCRdb stores just in-frame clones and leaves some out. That table gives V, J and clone size, and the DNA gave D and trimming. The sample includes roughly 260,000 clones, 87% of them seen just once.

Sequencing was performed on peripheral blood. This receptor was identified in a woman in her fifties or sixties who had recovered from COVID-19. The chain employs TRBV30 and TRBJ1-2, with D possibly matching TRBD1 (5 bases). The CDR3 protein is CAWSVSGTHYGYTF. The CDR3 region has the DNA TGTGCCTGGAGTGTATCGGGGACTCACTATGGCTACACCTTC.